This TCR beta chain is from a study of blood T cell repertoires in COVID-19. The CDR3 consists of 14 residues. Germline V CDR1 and CDR2: SGHAT, FQNNGV. J was trimmed by 2 bases and V by 3 bases; bases with no gene match: 3. This clone is a singleton in its sample. Recruitment covered 20 to 25 US areas and drew participants whose ages spanned about 18 to 90 years. Original methodology: Reference gene primers were amplified, and this amplification served to estimate nucleated cell counts. Only in-frame clones appear in the TCRdb table, and some are missing; sequencing was by immunoSEQ multiplex PCR. V and J calls and clone size are as listed in that table; D and trimming were resolved from the DNA. The sample has 200,000 to 250,000 clones, 70% to 90% seen once; the top ten hold about 10%.

The clonotype was recovered from a man between 25 and 39 years old who had recovered from COVID-19. The sequenced sample was PBMCs or T cells enriched from blood (not recorded which). The rearrangement uses TRBV11-2 and TRBJ2-7; TRBD1 matches 8 bases. The CDR3 here is CASSFGQGPYEQYF. DNA for the CDR3: TGTGCCAGCAGCTTCGGACAGGGCCCCTACGAGCAGTACTTC. Looking up the rest from reference TRBV11-2 and TRBJ2-7 gives the full variable domain: EAGVAQSPRYKIIEKRQSVAFWCNPISGHATLYWYQQILGQGPKLLIQFQNNGVVDDSQLPKDRFSAERLKGVDSTLKIQPAKLEDSAVYLCASSFGQGPYEQYFGPGTRLTVT.